This is a list of T cell receptor beta chains from one sample in a study of T cells in Graves' hyperthyroidism and ophthalmopathy. MiXCR, run by TCRdb on the multiplex PCR reads, gives a single entry per CDR3 protein. The sample contains roughly 350,000 distinct CDR3 sequences, about an eighth of which appear only once. Specimen: blood. These receptors were taken from a woman aged 40 to 50 with Graves' ophthalmopathy. Both conserved end residues are part of each CDR3. Each record gives: D gene, clone size, V gene, J gene, CDR3 protein, CDR3 DNA. A D gene is named only where the DNA matches it firmly. Rows give clone size only sometimes, using once, few, many, or a class for an expanded clone.

d_call: TRBD2; clone_size: .; v_call: TRBV12-3/TRBV12-4; j_call: TRBJ2-2; cdr3_aa: CASSPRVFLAGGRLTGELFF; cdr3_nt: TGTGCCAGCAGTCCACGAGTTTTCCTAGCGGGGGGGCGATTGACCGGGGAGCTGTTTTTT
d_call: .; clone_size: .; v_call: TRBV12-3/TRBV12-4; j_call: TRBJ1-3; cdr3_aa: CASSRQFSGGNTIYF; cdr3_nt: TGTGCCAGCAGCCGACAGTTCTCAGGAGGAAACACCATATATTTT
d_call: TRBD1; clone_size: many; v_call: TRBV12-3/TRBV12-4; j_call: TRBJ1-1; cdr3_aa: CASSLFGTGGAEAFF; cdr3_nt: TGTGCCAGCAGTTTATTTGGGACAGGGGGGGCTGAAGCTTTCTTT
d_call: .; clone_size: .; v_call: TRBV20-1; j_call: TRBJ1-1; cdr3_aa: CSASIVDGVKNTEAFF; cdr3_nt: TGCAGTGCTAGTATAGTGGACGGGGTGAAGAACACTGAAGCTTTCTTT
d_call: .; clone_size: .; v_call: TRBV3-1; j_call: TRBJ2-1; cdr3_aa: CASSHWRGSYNEQFF; cdr3_nt: TGTGCCAGCAGCCATTGGAGAGGTTCCTACAATGAGCAGTTCTTC
d_call: TRBD2; clone_size: few; v_call: TRBV19; j_call: TRBJ2-7; cdr3_aa: CASSQRPGGSYEQYF; cdr3_nt: TGTGCCAGTAGTCAGAGACCGGGGGGCTCCTACGAGCAGTACTTC
d_call: .; clone_size: few; v_call: TRBV27; j_call: TRBJ2-7; cdr3_aa: CASSPTPFAAHSYEQYF; cdr3_nt: TGTGCCAGCAGTCCTACTCCCTTTGCGGCTCACTCCTACGAGCAGTACTTC
d_call: .; clone_size: many; v_call: TRBV15; j_call: TRBJ2-3; cdr3_aa: CATSFRGSTDTQYF; cdr3_nt: TGTGCCACCAGCTTTCGGGGCAGCACAGATACGCAGTATTTT
d_call: .; clone_size: .; v_call: TRBV29-1; j_call: TRBJ1-2; cdr3_aa: CSVPESGYTF; cdr3_nt: TGCAGCGTCCCCGAGAGTGGCTACACCTTC
d_call: .; clone_size: many; v_call: TRBV20-1; j_call: TRBJ2-1; cdr3_aa: CSARVRGRLLNEQFF; cdr3_nt: TGCAGTGCTAGAGTTAGGGGGAGGCTGTTAAATGAGCAGTTCTTC
d_call: TRBD1; clone_size: .; v_call: TRBV27; j_call: TRBJ2-7; cdr3_aa: CASSPTGTGGYEQYF; cdr3_nt: TGTGCCAGCAGCCCCACCGGGACAGGGGGATACGAGCAGTACTTC
d_call: .; clone_size: .; v_call: TRBV29-1; j_call: TRBJ1-2; cdr3_aa: CSVVPGNYGYTF; cdr3_nt: TGCAGCGTTGTGCCCGGTAACTATGGCTACACCTTC
d_call: .; clone_size: .; v_call: TRBV25-1; j_call: TRBJ1-2; cdr3_aa: CASSESLDGDYGYTF; cdr3_nt: TGTGCCAGCAGTGAATCGCTCGACGGGGACTATGGCTACACCTTC
d_call: TRBD1; clone_size: many; v_call: TRBV20-1; j_call: TRBJ1-5; cdr3_aa: CSARVTGGRNQPQHF; cdr3_nt: TGCAGTGCTAGAGTAACAGGGGGAAGAAATCAGCCCCAGCATTTT
d_call: TRBD2; clone_size: many; v_call: TRBV5-1; j_call: TRBJ2-3; cdr3_aa: CASNGLAGGTDTQYF; cdr3_nt: TGCGCCAGCAACGGACTAGCGGGGGGGACAGATACGCAGTATTTT
d_call: TRBD1; clone_size: many; v_call: TRBV29-1; j_call: TRBJ1-1; cdr3_aa: CSVPGTAWDTEAFF; cdr3_nt: TGCAGCGTCCCCGGGACAGCTTGGGACACTGAAGCTTTCTTT
d_call: .; clone_size: .; v_call: TRBV7-2; j_call: TRBJ2-7; cdr3_aa: CASSLSGPSSYEQYF; cdr3_nt: TGTGCCAGCAGCTTATCGGGGCCTAGCTCCTACGAGCAGTACTTC
d_call: .; clone_size: many; v_call: TRBV2; j_call: TRBJ2-4; cdr3_aa: CASHKNIQYF; cdr3_nt: TGTGCCAGCCATAAAAACATTCAGTACTTC
d_call: .; clone_size: many; v_call: TRBV11-2; j_call: TRBJ2-5; cdr3_aa: CASSRTELETQYF; cdr3_nt: TGTGCCAGCAGCAGGACAGAGCTAGAGACCCAGTACTTC
d_call: .; clone_size: .; v_call: TRBV28; j_call: TRBJ1-3; cdr3_aa: CASSVTTGRSGNTIYF; cdr3_nt: TGTGCCAGCAGTGTAACGACTGGGAGGTCTGGAAACACCATATATTTT
d_call: .; clone_size: few; v_call: TRBV20-1; j_call: TRBJ1-3; cdr3_aa: CSAREGAQSGNTIYF; cdr3_nt: TGCAGTGCTAGGGAGGGCGCCCAGTCTGGAAACACCATATATTTT
d_call: TRBD2; clone_size: .; v_call: TRBV24-1; j_call: TRBJ2-1; cdr3_aa: CATSETGLGVGEQFF; cdr3_nt: TGTGCCACCAGCGAAACGGGACTAGGTGTAGGTGAGCAGTTCTTC
d_call: .; clone_size: many; v_call: TRBV27; j_call: TRBJ2-7; cdr3_aa: CASSYGAPGAEQYF; cdr3_nt: TGTGCCAGCAGTTACGGGGCCCCTGGGGCCGAGCAGTACTTC